The rows below give T cell receptor beta chains drawn from one sample of a study of T cells after yellow fever vaccination. TCRdb passed the 5' RACE reads through MiXCR, listing each CDR3 protein once. Of nearly 550,000 distinct CDR3 sequences in the sample, roughly 19% are singletons; the top ten hold over 11%. Sample: PBMCs, taken 15 days after the yellow fever booster vaccination. These receptor sequences come from a man younger than 45 who received the YFV17D yellow fever vaccine. Each CDR3 is given without its conserved first and last residue. Each record gives: V gene, D gene, J gene, CDR3 protein. D genes are given only for firm matches.

V: TRBV29-1
D: TRBD1
J: TRBJ1-1
CDR3: SGTGNTEAF

V: TRBV6-2/TRBV6-3
D: -
J: TRBJ1-1
CDR3: ASSYGEKAF

V: TRBV6-1
D: TRBD1
J: TRBJ1-1
CDR3: ASSRRQGQTEAF

V: TRBV7-6
D: -
J: TRBJ2-2
CDR3: ASSPRQKSGELF

V: TRBV12-3/TRBV12-4
D: TRBD2
J: TRBJ2-3
CDR3: ASSLYGSGSFHTQY

V: TRBV5-1
D: -
J: TRBJ2-1
CDR3: ASSLAGFDEQF

V: TRBV5-4
D: TRBD1
J: TRBJ2-5
CDR3: ASSPGQGNEETQY

V: TRBV6-2/TRBV6-3
D: TRBD2
J: TRBJ2-1
CDR3: ASKLAGGSEQF

V: TRBV5-5
D: TRBD1
J: TRBJ1-1
CDR3: ASSQDRDTEAF

V: TRBV20-1
D: TRBD2
J: TRBJ2-3
CDR3: SARQRLARGDTQY

V: TRBV29-1
D: -
J: TRBJ2-5
CDR3: SVDEQGAAETQY

V: TRBV6-5
D: TRBD2
J: TRBJ2-7
CDR3: ASSLAGTREQY